Detailed here is one TCR beta chain. The antigen remains undetermined. Profiled with immunoSEQ multiplex PCR; TCRdb holds only in-frame clones, not every one. The data show hundreds of thousands of clones, with roughly nine tenths seen just once and 24% held by the top ten. The CDR3 has 13 residues. Germline CDR1 reads MNHEY; CDR2 reads SMNVEV (reference sequence). The ends lost 9 bases at V and 2 bases at J; junction bases unmatched: 3. The entry originates in a study of shared clonotypes between healthy human individuals. Study background: For every donor, three CD4 naive, three CD4 memory, two CD8 naive and one CD8 memory plates were used. Study-wide results and caveats: Larger estimated richness was generally seen in naive subsets than in memory subsets. Non-shared clonotypes had lower generation probabilities than clonotypes shared by all four sorted-subset donors.

Positive CCR7 selection of CD45RO-negative cells yielded the naive CD8 cells, and terminally differentiated effector memory CD45RA+ cells were excluded. Among the donors, all were Caucasian adults who lived in Nashville, Tennessee. The specimen was naive CD8+ T cells sorted from blood. The rearrangement uses TRBV27 and TRBJ2-7; 11 bases map to TRBD1. This sequence was found in a man aged 25 to 40 in good health. The CDR3 sequence: CASGTGGTYEQYF. The DNA of the CDR3 is TGTGCCAGTGGGACAGGGGGAACCTACGAGCAGTACTTC.